By share of the sample, the clone carrying this T cell receptor (beta chain) is medium-sized (0.01 to 0.1%). The data stem from a study of liver allograft versus peripheral blood T cells. Study-wide background: Transplanted livers and recipients' peripheral blood had their T cell receptor repertoires compared.

Germline assignment: CDR1 SGHTA and CDR2 FQGNSA. This CDR3 is 15 amino acids long. The V end lost 1 base, the J end lost 6 bases, and 15 bases lay between the germline ends. TCRdb used MiXCR to reprocess the reads, holding one entry per CDR3 protein. The sample has 6,000 to 8,000 distinct CDR3 sequences, approximately 17% seen once. The sequence was collected from a human patient who had a liver transplant. Some T cells may be supplied by the graft donor. This chain joins TRBV7-2 and TRBJ1-1; TRBD1 is a possible D gene (5 bases). The CDR3: CASSLVAQGRSEAFF. The CDR3 DNA reads TGTGCCAGCAGCTTAGTCGCCCAGGGTAGGTCTGAAGCTTTCTTT.